One TCR beta chain is described in this entry. These data are taken from a study of cytomegalovirus exposure and HLA in healthy donors. 13 Jbeta primers and 60 Vbeta primers were used for the PCR. Only in-frame clones appear in the TCRdb table, and some are missing; sequencing was by immunoSEQ multiplex PCR. Recorded for this sample: 53,000 or so clones. This clonotype originated in a male donor in good health and CMV-seropositive. The sequencing input was PBMCs.

CDR3 sequence: CASNGQQDGEAFF. The CDR3 nucleotides read TGCGCCAGCAATGGACAGCAAGATGGTGAAGCTTTCTTT. The J gene is TRBJ1-1, the V gene TRBV5-1; maybe TRBD1 (6 bases). The germline CDR1 and CDR2 sequences are SGHRS and YFSETQ. CDR3 length equals 13 residues. The V end lost 6 bases, the J end lost 7 bases, and 16 bases lay between the germline ends.